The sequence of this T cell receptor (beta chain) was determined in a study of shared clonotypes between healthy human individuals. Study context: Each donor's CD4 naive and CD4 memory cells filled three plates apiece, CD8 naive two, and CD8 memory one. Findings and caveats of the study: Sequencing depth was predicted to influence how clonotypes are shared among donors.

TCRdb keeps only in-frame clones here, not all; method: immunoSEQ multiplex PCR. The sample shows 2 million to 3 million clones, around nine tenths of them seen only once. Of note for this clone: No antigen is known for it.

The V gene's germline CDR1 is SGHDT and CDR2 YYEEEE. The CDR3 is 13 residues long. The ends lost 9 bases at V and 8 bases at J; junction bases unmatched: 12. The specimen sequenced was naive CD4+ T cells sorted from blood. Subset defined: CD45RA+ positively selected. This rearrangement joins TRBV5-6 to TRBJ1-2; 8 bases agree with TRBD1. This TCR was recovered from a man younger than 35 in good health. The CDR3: CATTPRGQGGYTF. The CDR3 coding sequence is TGTGCCACCACACCCAGGGGGCAGGGAGGCTACACCTTC.